A single T cell receptor (beta chain) is shown here with its context. The record originates from a study of blood T cell repertoires in COVID-19. Looking at the study overall: Collection of acute and convalescent COVID-19 samples took place in the United States, Italy and Spain. The analysed material was cDNA or gDNA that came from T cells, B-cell-depleted T cells, or PBMCs.

While infection was still active, Seattle patients were enrolled and then followed longitudinally. Original data processing: Researchers report that nucleated cell counts were estimated from reference gene primer amplification. Produced via immunoSEQ multiplex PCR; TCRdb's table is partial and in-frame only. V and J calls and clone size are copied from that table; D and trimming were computed from the DNA. The sample records 330,000 or so clones, approximately 90% being singletons. The clonotype was recovered from a woman aged 55 to 70 with COVID-19, enrolled during active disease. Sequencing was done on a sample of peripheral blood.

Written as DNA, the CDR3 is TGTGCCAGTACCAACCCGGGCAGTTCGAGGGACAATGAGCAGTTCTTC. Its translation is CASTNPGSSRDNEQFF. The chain recombines TRBV19 with TRBJ2-1; TRBD2 might be the D (5 bases). Germline V gene data show CDR1 as LNHDA and CDR2 as SQIVND (reference sequence). This CDR3 region has 16 residues. The V and J ends lost 7 bases and 5 bases respectively, with 21 bases between them.